This TCR beta chain was identified in a study of cytotoxic CD8 clonotypes in ibrutinib-treated CLL. Assay used: immunoSEQ multiplex PCR; TCRdb lists only in-frame clones, some missing. Of some 150,000 clones listed, about 80% are singletons. There are 15 residues in the CDR3. Trimming removed 1 base from V and 3 bases from J, with 12 bases in between. The germline V gene encodes CDR1 LNHDA and CDR2 SQIVND (reference sequence). Source: PBMCs, taken after 24 months of ibrutinib treatment. The V gene is TRBV19, the J gene TRBJ1-1; D possibly corresponds to TRBD1 (6 bases). The sequence came from a human donor with chronic lymphocytic leukemia. The CDR3 coding sequence is TGTGCCAGTAGTATAGCGGGGCAGGGGTACACTGAAGCTTTCTTT. As protein: CASSIAGQGYTEAFF.